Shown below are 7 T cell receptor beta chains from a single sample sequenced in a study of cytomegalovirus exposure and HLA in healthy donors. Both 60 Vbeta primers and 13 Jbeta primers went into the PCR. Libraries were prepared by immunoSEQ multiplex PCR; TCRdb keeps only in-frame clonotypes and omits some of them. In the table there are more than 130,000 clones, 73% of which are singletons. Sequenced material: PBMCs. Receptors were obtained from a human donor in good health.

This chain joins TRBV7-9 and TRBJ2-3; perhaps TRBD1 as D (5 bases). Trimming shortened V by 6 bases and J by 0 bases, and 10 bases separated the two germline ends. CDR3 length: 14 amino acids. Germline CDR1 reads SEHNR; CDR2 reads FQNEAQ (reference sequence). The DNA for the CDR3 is TGTGCCAGCAGTCGACAGAAAAGCACAGATACGCAGTATTTT. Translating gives CASSRQKSTDTQYF.

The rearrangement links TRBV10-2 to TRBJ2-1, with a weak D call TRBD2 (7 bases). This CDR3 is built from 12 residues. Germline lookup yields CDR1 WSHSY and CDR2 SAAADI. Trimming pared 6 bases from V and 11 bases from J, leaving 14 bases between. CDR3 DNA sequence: TGCGCCAGCAGAGGGGGGGGATTTAAGCAGTTCTTC. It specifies CASRGGGFKQFF.

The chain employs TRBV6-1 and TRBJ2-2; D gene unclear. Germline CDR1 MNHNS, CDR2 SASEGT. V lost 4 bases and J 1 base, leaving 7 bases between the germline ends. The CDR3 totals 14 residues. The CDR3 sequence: CASSVQVNTGELFF. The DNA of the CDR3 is TGTGCCAGCAGTGTTCAGGTGAACACCGGGGAGCTGTTTTTT.

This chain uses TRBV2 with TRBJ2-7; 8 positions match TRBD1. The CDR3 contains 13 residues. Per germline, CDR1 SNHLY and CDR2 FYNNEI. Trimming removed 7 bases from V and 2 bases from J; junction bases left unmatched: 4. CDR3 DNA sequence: TGTGCCAGCAAAGGACAGGGCCCCTACGAGCAGTACTTC. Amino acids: CASKGQGPYEQYF.

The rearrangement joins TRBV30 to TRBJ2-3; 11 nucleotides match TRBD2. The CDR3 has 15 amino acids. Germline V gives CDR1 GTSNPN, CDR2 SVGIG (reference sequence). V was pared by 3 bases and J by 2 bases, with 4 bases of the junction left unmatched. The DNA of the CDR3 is TGTGCCTGGAGCCGACTAGCGGGACTCACAGATACGCAGTATTTT. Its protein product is CAWSRLAGLTDTQYF.

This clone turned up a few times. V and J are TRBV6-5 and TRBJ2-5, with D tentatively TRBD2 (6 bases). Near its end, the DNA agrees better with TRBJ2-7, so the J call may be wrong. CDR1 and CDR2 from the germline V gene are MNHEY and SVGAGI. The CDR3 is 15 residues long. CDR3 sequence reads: CASSRGWDFRYEQYF. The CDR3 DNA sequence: TGTGCCAGCAGTCGGGGTTGGGACTTCCGCTACGAGCAGTACTTC.

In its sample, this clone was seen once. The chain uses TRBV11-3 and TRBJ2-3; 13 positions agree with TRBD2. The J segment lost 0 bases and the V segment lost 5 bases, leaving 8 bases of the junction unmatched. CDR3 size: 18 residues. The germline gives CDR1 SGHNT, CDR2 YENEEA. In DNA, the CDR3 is TGTGCCAGCAGCCAAGCGGGACTAGCGGGGACTAGCACAGATACGCAGTATTTT. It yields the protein CASSQAGLAGTSTDTQYF.